One and the same sample provided the 18 T cell receptor beta chains below, sequenced in a study of shared clonotypes between healthy human individuals. Here immunoSEQ multiplex PCR was the method, and the copy in TCRdb shows in-frame clones only, minus some. The data show 2 million to 2.5 million clones, about 94% seen once. The sequencing input was naive CD4+ T cells sorted from blood. Subset given: CD45RA+ positively selected. All receptors derive from a man aged 18 to 29 in good health.

The chain recombines TRBV30 with TRBJ2-1, with 8 bases matching TRBD2. The junction had 4 bases not matched to a gene; V was cut back by 3 bases and J by 6 bases. The CDR3 is made up of 13 amino acids. Germline-derived CDR1 and CDR2 are GTSNPN and SVGIG (reference sequence). Here the CDR3 DNA reads TGTGCCTGGAGATTCGCGGGAGGCAATGAGCAGTTCTTC. Translating gives CAWRFAGGNEQFF.

This chain joins TRBV19 and TRBJ1-2; D gene unclear. Per germline, CDR1 LNHDA and CDR2 SQIVND (reference sequence). V dropped 5 bases and J dropped 5 bases, with 12 bases sitting between them. The CDR3 length is 13 residues. CDR3: CASSGGRNYGYTF. CDR3 in DNA: TGTGCCAGTAGTGGTGGCCGTAATTATGGCTACACCTTC. Variable domain in full (rest from reference TRBV19 and TRBJ1-2): DGGITQSPKYLFRKEGQNVTLSCEQNLNHDAMYWYRQDPGQGLRLIYYSQIVNDFQKGDIAEGYSVSREKKESFPLTVTSAQKNPTAFYLCASSGGRNYGYTFGSGTRLTVV.

The rearrangement links TRBV19 to TRBJ1-1; no clear D. CDR1 is LNHDA and CDR2 is SQIVND in the germline V gene (reference sequence). Between the trimmed V and J ends, which lost 5 bases and 1 base, there was a span of 8 bases. The CDR3 sequence is 13 residues long. CDR3 nucleotides: TGTGCCAGTAGTCAACAGAAGAACACTGAAGCTTTCTTT. This sequence encodes CASSQQKNTEAFF.

The CDR3 DNA reads as TGCGCCAGCAGCCAAGGGCTAGCGGTGGCAGGTGAGCAGTTCTTC. Translating gives CASSQGLAVAGEQFF. The chain uses TRBV4-1 and TRBJ2-1; 7 bases line up with TRBD2. The CDR3 runs to 15 residues. V lost 1 base and J lost 9; bases outside the gene matches: 9. Germline V lookup: CDR1 MGHRA, CDR2 YSYEKL.

The chain is built from TRBV7-2 and TRBJ2-4, with a tentative D call TRBD2 (5 bases). The V end was cut by 5 bases, the J end by 0 bases, with 11 bases between. The germline V gene has CDR1 SGHTA and CDR2 FQGNSA. There are 15 residues in the CDR3. The CDR3: CASSPERLAKNIQYF. CDR3 sequence (DNA): TGTGCCAGCAGCCCCGAGCGGCTAGCCAAAAACATTCAGTACTTC.

This clone came up once. J is TRBJ2-3 and V is TRBV29-1, with D perhaps given as TRBD1 or TRBD2 (5 bases each). The CDR3 covers 12 residues. The germline V and J ends were trimmed by 6 bases and 4 bases, with 11 bases remaining between them. Germline V gene sequence: CDR1 SQVTM, CDR2 ANQGSEA. The CDR3, as DNA: TGCAGCGTGGGACCACGGCCAGATACGCAGTATTTT. It specifies CSVGPRPDTQYF.

The CDR3 DNA reads TGCGCCAGCAGTGAGTCGGGGGGGGCAGCCTACAATGAGCAGTTCTTC. It encodes CASSESGGAAYNEQFF. This chain links TRBV10-1 with TRBJ2-1; tentatively, D is TRBD2 (7 bases). V gave up 0 bases and J gave up 2 bases, with 11 bases separating them. CDR3 size: 16 residues. The germline gives CDR1 WNHNN, CDR2 SYGVQD (reference sequence).

Concerning this clone: The same CDR3 also results from other DNA sequences found in this sample. This chain's CDR3 is CASSGQDNSPLHF. The CDR3 DNA reads as TGTGCCAGCAGTGGACAGGATAATTCACCCCTCCACTTT. The J gene is TRBJ1-6, the V gene TRBV27; TRBD1 matches at 7 bases. Per germline, CDR1 MNHEY and CDR2 SMNVEV (reference sequence). V trimming: 5 bases; J trimming: 5 bases; junction bases outside the gene matches: 0. The CDR3 consists of 13 residues.

The chain combines TRBV10-2 with TRBJ1-3, with unresolved D. Germline-derived CDR1 and CDR2 are WSHSY and SAAADI. Deletions cut 0 bases from V and 4 bases from J, with 16 bases between. The length of the CDR3 is 17 residues. The CDR3 loop is CASSESISGRLGNTIYF. The CDR3 DNA sequence: TGCGCCAGCAGTGAGTCGATTTCGGGGAGACTAGGAAACACCATATATTTT.

The chain is built from TRBV14 and TRBJ2-3, with unresolved D. V was trimmed by 5 bases and J by 1 base, leaving 7 bases between them. Germline loops: CDR1 SGHDN, CDR2 FVKESK. CDR3 size: 13 residues. The CDR3 protein is CASSFLGTDTQYF. The CDR3 DNA is TGTGCCAGCAGCTTCTTGGGCACAGATACGCAGTATTTT.

The V call is TRBV6-1, the J call TRBJ2-7; the D call may be TRBD1 or TRBD2 (6 bases each). Germline CDR1 reads MNHNS; CDR2 reads SASEGT. V lost 1 base and J lost 5, with 15 bases in between. The CDR3 runs 15 residues. Here the CDR3 DNA reads TGTGCCAGCAGTGAAGTCTGGGGGGCGCAGAACGAGCAGTACTTC. Residues: CASSEVWGAQNEQYF.

The V call is TRBV6-1, the J call TRBJ1-2; 11 bases are shared with TRBD1. The CDR3 is 16 amino acids. The ends lost 2 bases at V and 8 bases at J; junction bases unmatched: 10. Germline CDR1 and CDR2: MNHNS and SASEGT. CDR3 in amino acids: CASSETLLDRGLGYTF. DNA for the CDR3: TGTGCCAGCAGTGAAACCCTTTTGGACAGGGGGCTCGGCTACACCTTC.

As regards this clone: Other DNA variants within this sample encode the same CDR3. J is TRBJ2-5 and V is TRBV5-1, with D maybe TRBD1 (6 bases). CDR3 length equals 14 residues. Germline loops: CDR1 SGHRS, CDR2 YFSETQ. Trimming removed 2 bases at V and 2 bases at J, with 10 bases between. The CDR3 loop is CASSFQGQQETQYF. The CDR3 DNA reads TGCGCCAGCAGCTTTCAAGGACAGCAAGAGACCCAGTACTTC.

The chain combines TRBV7-8 with TRBJ2-3; 10 bases match TRBD2. The CDR3 contains 14 residues. The junction had 7 bases not matched to a gene; V was cut back by 5 bases and J by 8 bases. CDR1 SGHVS and CDR2 FQNEAQ come from the germline V gene. The DNA of the CDR3 is TGTGCCAGCAGCGCCGGGACTAGCGCTGGTACGCAGTATTTT. This translates into CASSAGTSAGTQYF.

CDR3 amino acids: CASSIAPGGSYEQYF. The CDR3 nucleotides are TGTGCCAGTAGTATAGCCCCAGGGGGCTCCTACGAGCAGTACTTC. The rearrangement joins TRBV19 to TRBJ2-7; 7 bases align to TRBD1. This CDR3 comprises 15 residues. With V trimmed by 1 base and J by 0 bases, 3 bases remained unmatched. CDR1 is LNHDA, CDR2 SQIVND, per germline (reference sequence).

The gene calls are TRBV30 and TRBJ1-6; TRBD1 might be the D (5 bases). Looked up from germline, CDR1 is GTSNPN and CDR2 is SVGIG (reference sequence). The germline V and J ends were trimmed by 6 bases and 7 bases, with 16 bases remaining between them. The CDR3 spans 14 residues. The CDR3 loop reads CACDIGTENSPLHF. The CDR3 DNA sequence: TGTGCCTGTGATATTGGGACGGAGAATTCACCCCTCCACTTT.

This rearrangement joins TRBV27 to TRBJ2-1, with TRBD1 matching over 9 bases. CDR1 and CDR2 from the germline V gene are MNHEY and SMNVEV (reference sequence). V dropped 5 bases and J dropped 12; count of bases not matched to a gene: 14. CDR3 length: 15 residues. The CDR3 nucleotides read TGTGCCAGCAGTATCCGGGACAGGGCGGCCCGTGGGCAGTTCTTC. Its protein product is CASSIRDRAARGQFF.

The chain couples TRBV28 to TRBJ2-3; D tentatively reads TRBD1 or TRBD2 (8 bases each). The germline gives CDR1 MDHEN, CDR2 SYDVKM. V lost 4 bases and J 2 bases, leaving 16 bases between the germline ends. The CDR3 runs to 16 residues. The CDR3 DNA reads as TGTGCCAGCAGTTCGGGGGGGACAGGCTTCACAGATACGCAGTATTTT. Translating it yields CASSSGGTGFTDTQYF.